The entry that follows covers one T cell receptor (beta chain) sequence. Its antigen remains unidentified. The sort gate was single viable CD3+CD4+CD8-CD45RO+ cells for memory CD4+ T cells. From germline, CDR1 is KGHSH and CDR2 LQKENI. This CDR3 has 13 residues. V was cut by 8 bases and J by 5 bases, with 15 bases left in between. The sample is drawn from a study of memory CD4+ T cells and cytomegalovirus serostatus. Turning to the study itself: Healthy Belgian adult donors included about nine CMV-positive and some 24 CMV-negative people. Study-level findings and limits: CD4+ memory repertoires contained about 40% of the roughly 150 reported CMV TCRbeta sequences.

Sequenced by immunoSEQ multiplex PCR; TCRdb stores in-frame clones only, minus some. The sample has roughly 76,000 clones; roughly 78% are singletons. The chain uses TRBV18 and TRBJ2-5; D is ambiguous. What was sequenced was memory CD4+ T cells from blood. The sequence derives from an adult in good health and CMV-seropositive. The CDR3 DNA follows: TGTGCCAGCCTCATGGGGTCAAAGGAGACCCAGTACTTC. As protein: CASLMGSKETQYF.